This T cell receptor (beta chain) stems from a study of CD8 T cells in Susac syndrome. Study information: Patients with Susac syndrome, at blood draw, were therapy-naive, on corticosteroids, or on intravenous immunoglobulin alone.

This clonotype has a single count. CDR3 size: 12 residues. CDR1 is MNHEY and CDR2 is SVGAGI in the germline V gene. The V gene lost 8 bases and the J gene lost 4 bases, with 6 bases spanning the gap. Random hexamers were used to reverse transcribe roughly 0.45 to 1 ug of RNA. With immunoSEQ multiplex PCR, TCR beta CDR3 was amplified across 54 Vbeta and 13 Jbeta. Via MiXCR, TCRdb re-called the immunoSEQ multiplex PCR reads, giving one row per CDR3 protein. The sample has about 140,000 distinct CDR3 sequences, 95% seen once. Sequencing targeted TCR beta in blood CD8+ and CD4+ T cells. CD8+ and CD4+ T cells were negatively isolated; TEMRA cells were FACS-enriched.

The clonotype comes from a human donor with Susac syndrome. Sequencing was carried out using CD8+ T cells from PBMCs. V and J are TRBV6-5 and TRBJ2-6, with no clear D. DNA of the CDR3: TGTGCCAGCTCTGACGGGGCCAACGTCCTGACTTTC. Translated, it gives CASSDGANVLTF.